This T cell receptor beta chain was obtained from a study of blood T cell repertoires in COVID-19. Study at large: Researchers got acute and convalescent COVID-19 samples from the United States, Italy and Spain.

The CDR3 sequence is 16 residues long. From germline, CDR1 is SGHTA and CDR2 FQGNSA. The J segment lost 4 bases and the V segment lost 1 base, leaving 6 bases of the junction unmatched. This clone occurred once. Original processing methods: The assay estimated nucleated cells by amplifying reference gene primers. Repertoires were generated with immunoSEQ multiplex PCR, while TCRdb's copy carries only in-frame clones and drops some. The V and J calls and the clone size are those of that table, but D and trimming were determined from the DNA. The data contain roughly 250,000 clones, approximately 83% of them singletons.

V usage is TRBV7-2 and J usage is TRBJ2-1, with 8 bases identical to TRBD1. The material sequenced was peripheral blood. The sequence came from a woman over 75 with acute or convalescent COVID-19. CDR3 DNA: TGTGCCAGCAGCTTAGTAAAGGGACAGGCATACAATGAGCAGTTCTTC. Translating gives CASSLVKGQAYNEQFF.